This TCR beta chain was observed in a study of control samples from healthy donors and cancer patients. Clones were read by immunoSEQ multiplex PCR, and TCRdb kept only the in-frame ones, dropping some. The sample contains just under 100,000 clones, more than 80% of which appear only once. Germline V gene data show CDR1 as SQVTM and CDR2 as ANQGSEA. The ends lost 8 bases at V and 5 bases at J; junction bases unmatched: 6. This CDR3 spans 13 amino acids. The chain links TRBV29-1 to TRBJ1-5, with TRBD1 matching 10 bases. Material for sequencing was blood. This TCR was recovered from a man in his late teens or twenties in good health. The CDR3 reads CSTPGTGDQPQHF. CDR3 sequence (DNA): TGCAGCACCCCCGGGACAGGGGATCAGCCCCAGCATTTT.